The 23 T cell receptor beta chains in this list originate from one sample, sequenced in a study of shared clonotypes between healthy human individuals. Using immunoSEQ multiplex PCR, the repertoire was profiled, and TCRdb retains in-frame clones only, with some absent. The sample lists hundreds of thousands of clones, about 91% occurring once. Naive CD8 isolation took CD45RO-negative cells positively selected for CCR7 and excluded terminally differentiated effector memory CD45RA+ cells. Input material: naive CD8+ T cells sorted from blood. The receptors were gathered from a young man in good health.

The chain employs TRBV29-1 and TRBJ2-1; tentatively, D is TRBD2 (5 bases). V was shortened by 3 bases and J by 8 bases, with 17 bases between the two germline ends. Germline-derived CDR1 and CDR2 are SQVTM and ANQGSEA. This CDR3 is 14 amino acids long. CDR3 sequence (DNA): TGCAGCGTTGACGACGGGCTAGCTCTCCATGAGCAGTTCTTC. It is translated as CSVDDGLALHEQFF.

This chain links TRBV6-5 with TRBJ2-3; D unresolved. V lost 8 bases and J 2 bases, leaving 5 bases between the germline ends. CDR1 MNHEY and CDR2 SVGAGI come from the germline V gene. The CDR3 totals 11 residues. The CDR3 loop reads CASGYTDTQYF. The CDR3 DNA follows: TGTGCCAGCGGATACACAGATACGCAGTATTTT.

The chain carries TRBV2 and TRBJ2-3; TRBD1 matches at 8 bases. Germline CDR1 and CDR2: SNHLY and FYNNEI. Trimming at V came to 6 bases and at J to 1 base, leaving 3 bases not matched to a gene. This CDR3 has 14 amino acids. The CDR3 DNA sequence: TGTGCCAGCAGGATGACAGGGGGCACAGATACGCAGTATTTT. Amino acid sequence: CASRMTGGTDTQYF.

This chain links TRBV29-1 with TRBJ2-2; 8 bases align to TRBD2. Germline assignment: CDR1 SQVTM and CDR2 ANQGSEA. This CDR3 is built from 14 residues. The V and J ends lost 4 bases and 7 bases, in that order; junction bases with no gene match: 8. The CDR3 reads CSVVLSGKVGELFF. The CDR3 bases are TGCAGCGTTGTACTTAGCGGGAAAGTCGGGGAGCTGTTTTTT.

This chain uses TRBV5-5 with TRBJ2-3; tentative D call: TRBD1 (6 bases). Germline CDR1 is SGHKS and CDR2 is YYEKEE (reference sequence). The V gene lost 3 bases and the J gene lost 2 bases, with 13 bases spanning the gap. The CDR3 runs 15 residues. The CDR3 coding sequence is TGTGCCAGCAGCTCCGACAGGAGACCCACAGATACGCAGTATTTT. It codes for CASSSDRRPTDTQYF. The full variable domain, with the rest looked up from reference TRBV5-5 and TRBJ2-3, is DAGVTQSPTHLIKTRGQQVTLRCSPISGHKSVSWYQQVLGQGPQFIFQYYEKEERGRGNFPDRFSARQFPNYSSELNVNALLLGDSALYLCASSSDRRPTDTQYFGPGTRLTVL.

The CDR3 sequence is CASPLNEQGVTDTQYF. The CDR3 nucleotides read TGTGCCAGCCCATTAAACGAGCAGGGGGTCACAGATACGCAGTATTTT. The V gene is TRBV7-9, the J gene TRBJ2-3; 7 bases are a match to TRBD1. Germline loops: CDR1 SEHNR, CDR2 FQNEAQ (reference sequence). V was clipped by 8 bases and J by 2 bases; unmatched bases: 13. The CDR3 runs to 16 residues.

The J gene is TRBJ2-2, the V gene TRBV5-8; TRBD2 aligns across 9 bases. After removal of 0 bases from V and 0 bases from J, the junction contained 3 bases not matched to a gene. CDR1 is SGHTS and CDR2 is YDEGEE in the germline V gene. The CDR3 has 17 residues. The CDR3 sequence is CASSLGLAGTNTGELFF. Written as DNA, the CDR3 is TGTGCCAGCAGCTTGGGGCTAGCGGGGACGAACACCGGGGAGCTGTTTTTT.

The V and J genes are TRBV5-6 and TRBJ2-3; 8 nucleotides agree with TRBD2. After removal of 5 bases from V and 6 bases from J, the junction contained 11 bases not matched to a gene. Looked up from germline, CDR1 is SGHDT and CDR2 is YYEEEE. The CDR3 extends over 15 amino acids. The CDR3 loop is CASRYPGLGKDTQYF. The CDR3 bases are TGTGCCAGCAGATATCCGGGACTAGGGAAGGATACGCAGTATTTT.

This clone was observed many times. The chain uses TRBV9 and TRBJ2-3; D remains ambiguous. Trimming pared 7 bases from V and 4 bases from J, leaving 10 bases between. The CDR3 length is 12 residues. In germline, CDR1 is SGDLS, CDR2 YYNGEE. The CDR3 loop is CASEGLADTQYF. DNA for the CDR3: TGTGCCAGCGAAGGCCTTGCAGATACGCAGTATTTT.

The chain recombines TRBV29-1 with TRBJ2-7; D is unclear. V was clipped by 5 bases and J by 3 bases, with 14 bases between them. CDR1 is SQVTM and CDR2 is ANQGSEA in the germline V gene. The CDR3 has 13 amino acids. CDR3 residues: CSVPWGSDYEQYF. The CDR3 DNA sequence: TGCAGCGTTCCGTGGGGATCGGACTACGAGCAGTACTTC.

In DNA form, the CDR3 reads TGTGCCAGCAGTGACCCGGACCGGTTCTACGAGCAGTACTTC. It specifies CASSDPDRFYEQYF. The chain joins TRBV2 to TRBJ2-7; D not certain. The CDR3 runs 14 residues. From germline, CDR1 is SNHLY and CDR2 FYNNEI. V lost 3 bases and J lost 3, with 12 bases in between.

The rearrangement joins TRBV2 to TRBJ1-1; D call uncertain. CDR1 is SNHLY and CDR2 is FYNNEI in the germline V gene. Deletions cut 3 bases from V and 1 base from J, with 3 bases between. The CDR3 totals 12 residues. CDR3 residues: CASSDRNTEAFF. The CDR3 region has the DNA TGTGCCAGCAGTGACAGGAACACTGAAGCTTTCTTT.

The chain links TRBV14 to TRBJ1-4, with unresolved D. Germline V gene sequence: CDR1 SGHDN, CDR2 FVKESK. CDR3 length equals 14 residues. V lost 4 bases and J 8 bases, leaving 14 bases between the germline ends. CDR3 nucleotide sequence: TGTGCCAGCAGCCCCAAAAGGTTCGCGGAAAAACTGTTTTTT. Translation gives CASSPKRFAEKLFF.

The rearrangement joins TRBV28 to TRBJ2-3; perhaps TRBD2 as D (5 bases). This CDR3 has 13 residues. Trimming removed 6 bases at V and 6 bases at J, with 13 bases between. Germline CDR1 and CDR2: MDHEN and SYDVKM. CDR3 nucleotide sequence: TGTGCCAGCAGCCAAGGACTGGGGGATACGCAGTATTTT. As protein: CASSQGLGDTQYF.

The CDR3 reads CASSLGLAGVMSYNEQFF. CDR3 nucleotide sequence: TGTGCCAGCAGCCTCGGACTAGCGGGAGTTATGTCCTACAATGAGCAGTTCTTC. The chain uses TRBV5-4 and TRBJ2-1; 13 positions match TRBD2. V gave up 4 bases and J gave up 1 base; unmatched junction bases: 8. CDR1 SGHNT and CDR2 YYREEE come from the germline V gene (reference sequence). This CDR3 is 18 amino acids long.

V usage is TRBV7-2 and J usage is TRBJ2-7, with TRBD1 matching 8 bases. V gave up 1 base and J gave up 3 bases; unmatched junction bases: 5. Germline V gene sequence: CDR1 SGHTA, CDR2 FQGNSA. The CDR3 runs to 15 residues. DNA for the CDR3: TGTGCCAGCAGCTTAGGGCCTGGACAGGGCTACGAGCAGTACTTC. Its protein is CASSLGPGQGYEQYF.

V is TRBV27 and J is TRBJ2-3; 11 nucleotides line up with TRBD2. This CDR3 comprises 16 residues. The germline V gene encodes CDR1 MNHEY and CDR2 SMNVEV (reference sequence). With V trimmed by 6 bases and J by 5 bases, 10 bases remained unmatched. In DNA form, the CDR3 reads TGTGCCAGCAGATTAGCGGGAGGGAGTATAGGAGATACGCAGTATTTT. Translation gives CASRLAGGSIGDTQYF.

This clone was recorded only once. CDR3 sequence: CASSEGTGVLNTEAFF. In DNA, the CDR3 is TGTGCCAGCAGTGAGGGGACAGGGGTCTTGAACACTGAAGCTTTCTTT. The chain uses TRBV2 and TRBJ1-1; 10 bases line up with TRBD1. Germline CDR1 SNHLY, CDR2 FYNNEI. This CDR3 contains 16 residues. The V gene end was trimmed by 3 bases and the J gene end by 0 bases; junction bases not matched to a gene: 4.

J is TRBJ2-2 and V is TRBV4-2, with 11 bases identical to TRBD2. The germline CDR1 and CDR2 sequences are LGHNA and YNFKEQ. The CDR3 length is 15 residues. Trimming removed 6 bases from V and 4 bases from J; junction bases left unmatched: 4. Here the CDR3 DNA reads TGTGCCAGCAGTGATAGCGGGAGGGCCACCGGGGAGCTGTTTTTT. It is translated as CASSDSGRATGELFF.

The chain couples TRBV5-4 to TRBJ2-2; TRBD1 is a possible D gene (6 bases). CDR1 is SGHNT, CDR2 YYREEE, per germline (reference sequence). V lost 4 bases to trimming and J lost 0 bases, with 13 bases between them. This CDR3 comprises 16 residues. The CDR3 DNA is TGTGCCAGCAGCGCCCAGGGGTTGGCGAACACCGGGGAGCTGTTTTTT. As protein: CASSAQGLANTGELFF.

The rearrangement links TRBV28 to TRBJ2-5; 8 bases are shared with TRBD1. The trim removed 7 bases at V and 3 bases at J, leaving 10 bases unmatched. Per the germline V gene, CDR1 is MDHEN and CDR2 is SYDVKM. The CDR3 totals 15 residues. The CDR3 reads CASNDDRGSEETQYF. The DNA for the CDR3 is TGTGCCAGCAATGATGACAGGGGTTCTGAAGAGACCCAGTACTTC.

The rearrangement links TRBV27 to TRBJ2-3; 10 bases agree with TRBD2. Germline V gene lookup returns CDR1 MNHEY and CDR2 SMNVEV (reference sequence). CDR3 length: 16 residues. V shed 2 bases and J 5 bases; nucleotides not matched to a gene: 7. CDR3 sequence reads: CASSLTRAGGEDTQYF. In nucleotides, the CDR3 is TGTGCCAGCAGTTTAACGAGAGCGGGAGGGGAAGATACGCAGTATTTT.

This clone was observed a single time. The chain has TRBV11-3 and TRBJ2-1; D unclear. V was trimmed by 3 bases and J by 10 bases, leaving 10 bases between them. Per the germline V gene, CDR1 is SGHNT and CDR2 is YENEEA. The CDR3 has 12 amino acids. The CDR3 DNA follows: TGTGCCAGCAGCTTCTACCGTAGCGAGCAGTTCTTC. This translates into CASSFYRSEQFF. The entire variable domain, with the rest obtained from reference TRBV11-3 and TRBJ2-1, is as follows: EAGVVQSPRYKIIEKKQPVAFWCNPISGHNTLYWYLQNLGQGPELLIRYENEEAVDDSQLPKDRFSAERLKGVDSTLKIQPAELGDSAVYLCASSFYRSEQFFGPGTRLTVL.